There are a few counts of the clone carrying this T cell receptor (beta chain). Its cognate antigen is unknown. The TCR beta profiling, which covered VDJ combination and CDR3 sequence, was carried out using genomic DNA as the template. One entry per CDR3 protein, called by TCRdb with MiXCR from the reads. The data show about 220,000 distinct CDR3 sequences, approximately 35% seen once. With 6 bases clipped from V and 11 bases from J, the junction kept 9 bases outside the gene matches. This CDR3 has 13 residues. The source of the sample is a study of CD8+CD57+ T cells in acquired aplastic anemia. About the research overall: Isolated CD4+ and CD8+ cells, once sorted, yielded DNA averaging roughly 3 ug. There were roughly 11 million reads, on average, for CD4+ cells from healthy donors.

The study, taken as a whole, reports: The study found no significant CD8+ Simpson's diversity difference between patients and controls. Overlap between patients and controls comprised just under 30 CD8+ CDR3 sequences.

This sequence originates from a human donor in good health, serving as a control. The sequenced material came from sorted CD4+, CD8+, or CD8+CD57+ T cells (not recorded which) from PBMCs. V gene TRBV12-3 or TRBV12-4 combines with J gene TRBJ1-1; TRBD1 matches 10 bases. CDR3 sequence: CASRPGQGRLAFF. For the CDR3, the DNA is TGTGCCAGCAGACCGGGACAGGGGCGTCTGGCTTTCTTT.